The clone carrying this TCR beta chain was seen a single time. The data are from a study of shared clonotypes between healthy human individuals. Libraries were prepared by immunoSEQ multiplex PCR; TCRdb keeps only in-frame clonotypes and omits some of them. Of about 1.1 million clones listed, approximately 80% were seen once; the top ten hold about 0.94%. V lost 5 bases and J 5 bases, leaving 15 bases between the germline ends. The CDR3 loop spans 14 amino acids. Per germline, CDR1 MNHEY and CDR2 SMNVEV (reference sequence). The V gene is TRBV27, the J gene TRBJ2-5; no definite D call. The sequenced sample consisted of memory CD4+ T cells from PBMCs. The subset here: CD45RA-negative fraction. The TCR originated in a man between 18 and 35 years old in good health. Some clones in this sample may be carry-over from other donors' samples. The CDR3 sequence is CASSPPGPLETQYF. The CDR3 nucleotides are TGTGCCAGCAGTCCACCCGGACCATTGGAGACCCAGTACTTC.